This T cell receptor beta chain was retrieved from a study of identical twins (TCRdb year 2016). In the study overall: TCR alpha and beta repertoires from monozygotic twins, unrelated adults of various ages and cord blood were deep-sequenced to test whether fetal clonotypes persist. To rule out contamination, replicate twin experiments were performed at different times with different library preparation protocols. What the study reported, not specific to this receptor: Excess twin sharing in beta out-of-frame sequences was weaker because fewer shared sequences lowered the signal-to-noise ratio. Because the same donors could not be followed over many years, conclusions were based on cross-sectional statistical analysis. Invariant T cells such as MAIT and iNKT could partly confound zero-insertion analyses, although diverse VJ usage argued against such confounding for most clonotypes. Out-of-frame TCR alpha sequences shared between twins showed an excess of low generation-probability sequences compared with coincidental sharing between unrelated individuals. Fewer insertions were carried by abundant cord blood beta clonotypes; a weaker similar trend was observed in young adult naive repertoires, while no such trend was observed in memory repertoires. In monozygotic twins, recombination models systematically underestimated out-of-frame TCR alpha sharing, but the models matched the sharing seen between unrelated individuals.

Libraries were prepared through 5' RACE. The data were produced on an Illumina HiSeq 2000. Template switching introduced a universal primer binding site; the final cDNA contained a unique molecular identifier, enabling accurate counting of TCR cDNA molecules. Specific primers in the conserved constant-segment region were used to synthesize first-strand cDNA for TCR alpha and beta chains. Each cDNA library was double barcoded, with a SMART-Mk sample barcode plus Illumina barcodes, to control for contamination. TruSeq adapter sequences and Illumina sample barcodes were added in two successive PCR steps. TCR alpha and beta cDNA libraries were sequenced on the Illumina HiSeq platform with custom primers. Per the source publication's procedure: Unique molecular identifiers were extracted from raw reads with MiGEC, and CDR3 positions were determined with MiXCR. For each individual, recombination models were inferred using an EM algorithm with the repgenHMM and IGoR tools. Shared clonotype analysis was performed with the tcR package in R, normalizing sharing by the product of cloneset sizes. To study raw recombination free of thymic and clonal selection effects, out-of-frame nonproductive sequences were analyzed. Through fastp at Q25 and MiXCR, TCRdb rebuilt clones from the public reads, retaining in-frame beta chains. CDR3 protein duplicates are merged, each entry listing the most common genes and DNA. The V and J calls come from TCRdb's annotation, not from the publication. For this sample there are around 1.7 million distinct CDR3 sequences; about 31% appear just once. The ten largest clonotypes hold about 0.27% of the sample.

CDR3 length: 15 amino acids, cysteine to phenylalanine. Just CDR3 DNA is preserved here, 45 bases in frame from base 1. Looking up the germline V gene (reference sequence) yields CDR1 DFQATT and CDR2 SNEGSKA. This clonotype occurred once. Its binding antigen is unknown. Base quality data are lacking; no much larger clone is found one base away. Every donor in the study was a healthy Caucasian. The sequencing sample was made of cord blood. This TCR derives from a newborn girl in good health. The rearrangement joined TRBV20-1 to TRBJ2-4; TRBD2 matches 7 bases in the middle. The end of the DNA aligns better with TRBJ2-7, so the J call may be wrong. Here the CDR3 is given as CSATLPGLTGYEQYF. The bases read TGCAGTGCTACTCTCCCGGGACTAACGGGGTACGAGCAGTACTTC.